This T cell receptor beta chain was documented in a study of beta chain features in type 1 diabetes. Looking at the study overall: Cell yields, gender and age were similar in healthy donors and patients.

The authors sorted CD4+ naive, central memory, regulatory and stem cell-like memory cells via CD45RO/CCR7/CD25/CD127/CD95/CD27. Study-wide results and caveats: Patients with type 1 diabetes showed fewer VDJ junction insertions and more deletions. Patients' naive, central memory and Treg TCRB repertoires seemed closer to one another than those of healthy donors.

About this clone itself: Its antigen remains unknown.

Expressed TCRB transcripts were sequenced because the entire RNA isolate underwent reverse transcription. Clones were read by immunoSEQ multiplex PCR, and TCRdb kept only the in-frame ones, dropping some. The table lists over 100,000 clones, about two fifths of them singletons, with approximately 0.065% in the top ten. V shed 0 bases and J shed 6 bases, with 6 bases lying between them. The CDR3 loop spans 11 amino acids. From germline, CDR1 is DFQATT and CDR2 SNEGSKA (reference sequence). Sequencing used stem cell memory CD4+ T cells from blood. The V call is TRBV20-1, the J call TRBJ2-7, with D uncertain. This TCR was recovered from a woman aged 18 to 35 in good health. CDR3 sequence: CSARDLREQYF. The DNA of the CDR3 is TGCAGTGCTAGAGACCTCCGCGAGCAGTACTTC.